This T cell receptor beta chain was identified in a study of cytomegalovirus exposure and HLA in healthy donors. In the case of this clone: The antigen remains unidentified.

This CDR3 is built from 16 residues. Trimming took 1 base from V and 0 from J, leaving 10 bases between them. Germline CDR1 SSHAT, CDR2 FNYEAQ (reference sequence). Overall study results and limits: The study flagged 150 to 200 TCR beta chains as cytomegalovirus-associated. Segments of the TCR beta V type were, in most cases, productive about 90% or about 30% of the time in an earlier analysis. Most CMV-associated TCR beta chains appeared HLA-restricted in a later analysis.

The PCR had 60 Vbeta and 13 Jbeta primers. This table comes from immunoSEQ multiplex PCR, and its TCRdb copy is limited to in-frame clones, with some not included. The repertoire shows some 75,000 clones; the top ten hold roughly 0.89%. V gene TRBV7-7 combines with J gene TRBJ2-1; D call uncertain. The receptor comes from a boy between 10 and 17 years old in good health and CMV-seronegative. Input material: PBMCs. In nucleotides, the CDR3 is TGTGCCAGCAGCTTAGAGCCAGGCGACTCCTACAATGAGCAGTTCTTC. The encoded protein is CASSLEPGDSYNEQFF.